This T cell receptor (beta chain) was recorded in a study of beta chain features in type 1 diabetes (dated by TCRdb to 2016 to 2019). Study-level background: Mean age, gender distribution, total cell number and subset yield were not different between patients and healthy donors. Regulatory and stem cell-like memory subsets were obtained from only 8 patients and roughly 8 healthy donors, while naive and central memory subsets were obtained from all 28 donors. A total of 85 million to 110 million sorted cells were examined across all samples, and RNA yield correlated strongly with the number of cells per subset. In the study, TCRB repertoires of sorted circulating CD4+ T cell subsets from recently diagnosed type 1 diabetes patients were compared with those of matched healthy donors.

This clone was observed a handful of times. This clone's antigen is unknown. Qualities for individual bases were not recorded, and no much larger clone is one base off. The entire isolated RNA was reverse transcribed using the High Capacity cDNA Reverse Transcription Kit, and thus expressed TCRB transcripts were sequenced. Deep immunoSEQ sequencing was performed on naive, central memory and regulatory T cell samples, with an average of roughly 3.3 million total reads per sample. After sorted cells were lysed in RLT buffer, RNA was extracted with DNase-treated RNeasy Micro or Mini kits, with the choice depending on cell number. Each cell subset was processed separately to prevent cross-contamination, with patient and healthy donor samples processed together. TCRB sequences were amplified from cDNA with the immunoSEQ multiplex PCR, producing 87-bp fragments spanning the CDR3 region. Sequencing of the amplicons was done on the Illumina HiSeq platform. In the original analysis: PCR bias was corrected computationally using synthetic template baselines, and reads within Hamming distance 2 were collapsed, with unmergeable singletons discarded. Reads were aligned against IMGT to assign V, D and J genes, CDR3 length and insertions or deletions at six rearrangement sites. Within each subset, clonotype counts were normalized to sorted cell number, after which true diversity and Gini coefficients were computed with the tcR R package. The overlap coefficient, calculated on TCRB nucleotide sequences, was used to quantify repertoire sharing. Out-of-frame TCRB sequences from naive cells were analyzed to stand in for the pre-selection repertoire. TCRdb holds this immuneACCESS table with in-frame rearrangements only. Some clones are missing; in checked studies, unresolved V genes explain under half, and the rest has no known cause. V, J and clone size are taken as reported in that table, and D and trimming were inferred from the DNA itself. The sample data list about 270,000 clones, and roughly an eighth of these were observed just once. 0.017% of the sample is in the top ten clones.

Broader findings and caveats from the paper: In all four CD4+ subsets, TCRB CDR3 length was moderately but significantly shorter in type 1 diabetes patients. Only small numbers of individuals were included in the HLA sub-analyses, which left unresolved whether HLA type had any influence on TCRB rearrangement. Sequencing cDNA rather than genomic DNA could over-represent highly expressing activated cells, although activation and CD3 levels did not differ between groups. Shorter templates might be favored by PCR, yet because patient and control samples were amplified and corrected together, any such skew would affect both groups equally. Fewer insertions and more nucleotide deletions at VDJ recombination sites were observed in patients with type 1 diabetes, implying thymic rearrangement abnormalities. Naive, central memory and regulatory TCRB repertoires appeared to be more similar among patients than among healthy donors.

V is pared back by 1 base and J by 2 bases, with 11 bases lying between the germline termini. The CDR3 numbers 15 residues from cysteine through phenylalanine. Solely the CDR3 DNA is kept, with 45 bases framed from the first base. CDR1 and CDR2, looked up from the germline V gene (reference sequence), are SEHNR and FQNEAQ. From each donor, a single peripheral blood sample of about 100 mL on average was drawn into heparinised tubes. Naive, central memory, regulatory and stem cell-like memory CD4+ T cells were sorted on a BD FACSAria II using a panel including CD45RO, CCR7, CD25, CD127, CD95 and CD27. Purity was above 95% for every sorted population. PBMCs were isolated immediately by Lymphoprep density gradient centrifugation and stained directly without culture. So that batch effects would be minimized, each experiment stained and sorted samples in pairs, pairing one healthy donor with one patient.

This sequence originates from a man aged 25-45 years with type 1 diabetes. The chain was built from TRBV7-9 and TRBJ2-5, with TRBD1 as a weak D call on 5 bases. Sequencing was carried out using naive CD4+ T cells from blood. Interpreted using the paper, the cell subset or site label stands for: true naive CD4+ T cells. The CDR3 has the sequence CASSLVGRLQETQYF. Read as DNA, the sequence is TGTGCCAGCAGCTTAGTGGGGCGGCTACAAGAGACCCAGTACTTC.